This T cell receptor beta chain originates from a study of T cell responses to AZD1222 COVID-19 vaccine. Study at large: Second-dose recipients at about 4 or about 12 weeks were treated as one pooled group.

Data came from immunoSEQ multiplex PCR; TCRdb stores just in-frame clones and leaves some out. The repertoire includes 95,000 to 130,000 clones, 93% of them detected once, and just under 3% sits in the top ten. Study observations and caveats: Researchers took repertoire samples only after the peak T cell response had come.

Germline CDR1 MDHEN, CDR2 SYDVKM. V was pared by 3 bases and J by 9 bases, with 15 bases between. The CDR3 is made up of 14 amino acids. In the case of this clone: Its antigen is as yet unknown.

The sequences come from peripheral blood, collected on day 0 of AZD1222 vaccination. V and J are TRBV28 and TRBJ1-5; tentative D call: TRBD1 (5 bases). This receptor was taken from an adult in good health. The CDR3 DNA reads TGTGCCAGCAGTTTCAGGGATGGTAATTTGCCCCAGCATTTT. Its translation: CASSFRDGNLPQHF.